This T cell receptor (beta chain) is from a study of blood T cell repertoires in COVID-19. Study background: Specimens from acute and convalescent COVID-19 originated in the United States, Italy and Spain. Nucleic acid was either cDNA or gDNA, and it came from T cells, B-cell-depleted T cells, or PBMCs.

In the source study's methods: Researchers report that nucleated cell counts were estimated from reference gene primer amplification. Profiling relied on immunoSEQ multiplex PCR, and the TCRdb table lists in-frame clones only, not all of them. That table is the source of V, J and clone size, and D and trimming were worked out from the DNA. This sample has approximately 110,000 clones; 65% to 90% occur once, and the top ten carry 30% to 45%. CDR3 length: 16 amino acids. The trim removed 3 bases at V and 3 bases at J, leaving 3 bases unmatched. CDR1 and CDR2 from the germline V gene are SGHTA and FQGNSA.

The sequencing input was peripheral blood. This clonotype was sampled from a man at least 80 years old with acute or convalescent COVID-19. The chain carries TRBV7-2 and TRBJ2-2, with TRBD2 matching over 11 bases. CDR3 in DNA: TGTGCCAGCAGCTTTATAGCGGGAGGGTACACCGGGGAGCTGTTTTTT. Its translation is CASSFIAGGYTGELFF.